This entry is about one T cell receptor (beta chain). The target antigen is unknown. The V end was cut by 5 bases, the J end by 11 bases, with 10 bases between. The CDR3 runs 12 residues. CDR1 is SGHAT, CDR2 FQNNGV, per germline. Reverse transcription of roughly 0.45 to 1 ug RNA was performed with random hexamers. Each CDR3 protein is one row after TCRdb ran MiXCR on the immunoSEQ multiplex PCR reads. This sample has roughly 70,000 distinct CDR3 sequences, with 96% found just once. This record comes from a study of CD8 T cells in Susac syndrome. The authors carried out high-throughput sequencing of TCR beta. They applied it to CD8+ and CD4+ T cells obtained from blood. The multiple sclerosis controls were treatment-naive patients, and their relapsing-remitting disease was stable or active. Study-level results: It was acknowledged in the study that its TCR sequencing and HLA analysis involved a relatively small number of individuals.

The V and J genes are TRBV11-2 and TRBJ1-6; the D is unclear. The TCR was taken from a human donor with multiple sclerosis. Material: CD4+ T cells from PBMCs. CDR3 in amino acids: CASSLGDTPLHF. The CDR3 DNA reads TGTGCCAGCAGCCTAGGAGATACACCCCTCCACTTT.